Listed below are T cell receptor beta chains from one sample, sequenced in a study of graft-versus-host responses after intestinal transplantation. These receptors have no identified antigens. The assay was immunoSEQ multiplex PCR, and TCRdb's table has in-frame clones only and misses some. There are about 86,000 clones in the sample; roughly nine tenths occur only once, and 0.4% to 0.5% lies in the top ten. The source was unstimulated CD8+ T cells sorted from spleen or lymph node cells, collected before intestinal transplant. Receptors were obtained from a human donor who received an intestinal transplant. CDR3s include the opening cysteine and the closing phenylalanine or tryptophan. D genes are given only for firm matches. Clone size appears in some rows only: once, few, many, or a class for an expanded clone.

v_gene: TRBV4-2
abundance: -
d_gene: -
j_gene: TRBJ1-3
CDR3nt: TGTGCCAGCAGCCAAGTTCCCCCCCGAGACTCTGGAAACACCATATATTTT
CDR3aa: CASSQVPPRDSGNTIYF

v_gene: TRBV19
abundance: -
d_gene: -
j_gene: TRBJ2-1
CDR3nt: TGTGCCACCCGCTCGAGTGGACATAGCTCCTACAATGAGCAGTTCTTC
CDR3aa: CATRSSGHSSYNEQFF

v_gene: TRBV7-2
abundance: once
d_gene: TRBD1
j_gene: TRBJ2-2
CDR3nt: TGTGCCAGCAGCTTAAGGAGACAGGGGGACTACACCGGGGAGCTGTTTTTT
CDR3aa: CASSLRRQGDYTGELFF

v_gene: TRBV7-3
abundance: -
d_gene: TRBD2
j_gene: TRBJ2-1
CDR3nt: TGTGCCAGCAGCTTAATAGCGGGAGATGAGCAGTTCTTC
CDR3aa: CASSLIAGDEQFF

v_gene: TRBV6-1
abundance: -
d_gene: -
j_gene: TRBJ2-7
CDR3nt: TGTGCCAGCAGTGAGGGGGGTACAGGGGTGGGCTACGAGCAGTACTTC
CDR3aa: CASSEGGTGVGYEQYF

v_gene: TRBV6-6
abundance: few
d_gene: -
j_gene: TRBJ1-1
CDR3nt: TGTGCCAGCAGTCCTCGACAGATGGGGACTGAAGCTTTCTTT
CDR3aa: CASSPRQMGTEAFF

v_gene: TRBV14
abundance: -
d_gene: -
j_gene: TRBJ1-1
CDR3nt: TGTGCCAGCAGCCAAGATCTCGAGACATACGACGCTGAAGCTTTCTTT
CDR3aa: CASSQDLETYDAEAFF

v_gene: TRBV9
abundance: -
d_gene: TRBD1
j_gene: TRBJ1-2
CDR3nt: TGTGCCAGCAGCCCGTGGGGATCACAGGGGGCTGGGGCTAACTATGGCTACACCTTC
CDR3aa: CASSPWGSQGAGANYGYTF

v_gene: TRBV19
abundance: -
d_gene: TRBD1
j_gene: TRBJ1-1
CDR3nt: TGTGCCAGTAGACACTTCAGGGGGCTTGACACTGAAGCTTTCTTT
CDR3aa: CASRHFRGLDTEAFF

v_gene: TRBV28
abundance: -
d_gene: TRBD2
j_gene: TRBJ2-7
CDR3nt: TGTGCCAGCAGCCGGGGACTAGCGGGACCCATAGGGGAGCAGTACTTC
CDR3aa: CASSRGLAGPIGEQYF

v_gene: TRBV11-2
abundance: -
d_gene: TRBD1
j_gene: TRBJ1-2
CDR3nt: TGTGCCAGCAGCTGGGACAGGGAAGGCTACACCTTC
CDR3aa: CASSWDREGYTF

v_gene: TRBV7-9
abundance: -
d_gene: -
j_gene: TRBJ1-5
CDR3nt: TGTGCCAGCAGCTTAGGGACTTGGGATCAGCCCCAGCATTTT
CDR3aa: CASSLGTWDQPQHF

v_gene: TRBV7-2
abundance: -
d_gene: TRBD2
j_gene: TRBJ2-7
CDR3nt: TGTGCCAGCAGCATTAGCGGGGGGACCTCCTACGAGCAGTACTTC
CDR3aa: CASSISGGTSYEQYF

v_gene: TRBV7-9
abundance: -
d_gene: -
j_gene: TRBJ1-3
CDR3nt: TGTGCCAGCAGCTCGCTCCAGGGGGGAAACACCATATATTTT
CDR3aa: CASSSLQGGNTIYF

v_gene: TRBV28
abundance: -
d_gene: TRBD1
j_gene: TRBJ2-5
CDR3nt: TGTGCCAGCAGTGCCGGGACAGTACAAGAGACCCAGTACTTC
CDR3aa: CASSAGTVQETQYF

v_gene: TRBV27
abundance: -
d_gene: -
j_gene: TRBJ2-1
CDR3nt: TGTGCCAGCAGTTGGGGGGTTGGGGAGCAGTTCTTC
CDR3aa: CASSWGVGEQFF

v_gene: TRBV27
abundance: -
d_gene: TRBD1
j_gene: TRBJ1-1
CDR3nt: TGTGCCAGCAGCCCGGACAGGGGAATGGGGACTGAAGCTTTCTTT
CDR3aa: CASSPDRGMGTEAFF

v_gene: TRBV6-1
abundance: once
d_gene: TRBD2
j_gene: TRBJ2-3
CDR3nt: TGTGCCAGCAGTGATTTGAGCGGGGATAGCACAGATACGCAGTATTTT
CDR3aa: CASSDLSGDSTDTQYF

v_gene: TRBV28
abundance: -
d_gene: TRBD1
j_gene: TRBJ1-1
CDR3nt: TGTGCCAGCGAGACAGGGAAGGGGCAAGCTTTCTTT
CDR3aa: CASETGKGQAFF

v_gene: TRBV5-1
abundance: -
d_gene: TRBD1
j_gene: TRBJ2-7
CDR3nt: TGCGCCAGCAGCTTGATGGGACAGGGAGGCGAGCAGTACTTC
CDR3aa: CASSLMGQGGEQYF

v_gene: TRBV27
abundance: -
d_gene: TRBD1
j_gene: TRBJ2-1
CDR3nt: TGTGCCAGCAGACAGGGGGCATATGAGCAGTTCTTC
CDR3aa: CASRQGAYEQFF

v_gene: TRBV10-3
abundance: -
d_gene: -
j_gene: TRBJ1-1
CDR3nt: TGTGCCATCAGTTCCCTTCAGGGGATGAACACTGAAGCTTTCTTT
CDR3aa: CAISSLQGMNTEAFF

v_gene: TRBV28
abundance: -
d_gene: -
j_gene: TRBJ2-5
CDR3nt: TGTGCCAGCAGTTGGACAGCTCAAGAGACCCAGTACTTC
CDR3aa: CASSWTAQETQYF

v_gene: TRBV2
abundance: -
d_gene: TRBD2
j_gene: TRBJ2-1
CDR3nt: TGTGCCAGCAGTGAAGGACTAGCGGGAGTCTATCGTGGGGGTCGTGAGCAGTTCTTC
CDR3aa: CASSEGLAGVYRGGREQFF

v_gene: TRBV28
abundance: -
d_gene: TRBD2
j_gene: TRBJ2-5
CDR3nt: TGTGCCAGCAGTCCCACCCGGGGGCGGGAGGCCCAAGAGACCCAGTACTTC
CDR3aa: CASSPTRGREAQETQYF

v_gene: TRBV27
abundance: -
d_gene: -
j_gene: TRBJ2-7
CDR3nt: TGTGCCAGCAGTTGGCGGGCCCCGGGCGAGCAGTACTTC
CDR3aa: CASSWRAPGEQYF